This T cell receptor (beta chain) was identified during a study of blood T cell repertoires in COVID-19 (dated by TCRdb to about 2020). Background on the whole study: Samples from collaborators originated in the United States, Italy and Spain and spanned both the acute and convalescent phases of COVID-19. Where HLA class I and class II types were available, the types were taken from metadata supplied by the sample provider, not from assay-based typing. Samples came from the ongoing ImmuneRACE study (first 160 participants) plus 1,254 subjects from 6 global collaborators. Sample metadata almost always included a de-identified subject ID, COVID-19 status, age in years and sex. The prospective study material was composed of cDNA or gDNA derived from T cells, B-cell-depleted T cells, or PBMCs. The repertoires were made available in a free public database intended to serve as a resource for research on the immune response to SARS-CoV-2. Subjects who had been exposed to COVID-19, were actively infected with it, or had recovered from it provided the deeply sampled blood TCRbeta repertoires that made up the dataset.

Another Seattle source contributed samples from volunteer blood donors who had recovered from COVID-19. Each collaborating institution followed its own protocols to collect whole blood in K2EDTA tubes. For TCRbeta analysis, collaborators shipped samples in one of three forms: frozen whole blood, isolated PBMCs, or DNA extracted from either of those sample types. Deletion took 3 bases off V and 7 bases off J, with a span of 13 bases between the germline ends. CDR1 and CDR2 (SGHAT, FQNNGV) derive from the germline V gene. The CDR3 measures 13 amino acids from cysteine to phenylalanine. The kept DNA is CDR3 alone, 39 bases in frame from the first base. The table lists this clone with a count of one. This receptor's antigen is unknown. Qualities for individual bases were not recorded, and no much larger clone is one base off. The immunoSEQ Assay, a bias-controlled multiplex PCR, was used to amplify TCRbeta CDR3 regions from genomic DNA. As for how the authors treated the data: The number of nucleated cells in each sample was estimated from the amplification of reference gene primers within the assay. To quantify the absolute abundance of each unique TCRbeta CDR3 rearrangement, sequence reads were collapsed and filtered. For each sample, productive Simpson clonality was calculated as the square root of Simpson's diversity index over productive rearrangements. TCRdb holds this immuneACCESS table with in-frame rearrangements only. Some clones are missing; in checked studies, unresolved V genes explain under half, and the rest has no known cause. The V and J calls and clone size come from that table; D and trimming were worked out from the DNA. The sample has about 210,000 clones on record, about 79% of them singletons. Of the sample, approximately 2.4% falls within the top ten clones.

Study-wide findings and limitations: Clinical and demographic metadata were provided uncurated, with the amount varying by source and participant.

Input material: peripheral blood. In this chain, TRBV11-2 is recombined with TRBJ2-7, with TRBD2 as a weak D call on 6 bases. This sequence originates from a man aged 35-49 years who had recovered from COVID-19. At the DNA level, the sequence is TGTGCCAGCAGCTTGGAGGGATCTGGTGAGCAGTACTTC. This yields the protein CASSLEGSGEQYF.